A single sample is the source of the 26 T cell receptor beta chains below, sequenced in a study of cytomegalovirus exposure and HLA in healthy donors. Primers for the PCR totalled 60 Vbeta and 13 Jbeta. Some clones are missing from TCRdb's copy, which holds only in-frame ones; the method was immunoSEQ multiplex PCR. The table includes 85,000 to 130,000 clones, 60% to 85% detected once. Material for sequencing was PBMCs. The source is a male donor in good health and CMV-seropositive.

This chain connects TRBV5-1 to TRBJ1-6; 9 nucleotides match TRBD1. CDR1 is SGHRS and CDR2 is YFSETQ in the germline V gene. Trimming cost V 4 bases and J 8 bases; bases outside gene matches: 7. The CDR3 sequence is 15 residues long. The CDR3 protein is CASSGRTGVDSPLHF. In DNA, the CDR3 is TGCGCCAGCAGCGGGAGGACAGGGGTTGATTCACCCCTCCACTTT.

In regard to this clone: The sample holds other DNA sequences that translate to the same CDR3. The gene calls are TRBV18 and TRBJ1-1; D not certain. Germline CDR1 reads KGHSH; CDR2 reads LQKENI. The CDR3 length is 13 residues. Trimming took 2 bases from V and 0 from J, leaving 4 bases between them. As DNA, the CDR3 is TGTGCCAGCTCACCATCAGTGAACACTGAAGCTTTCTTT. Protein: CASSPSVNTEAFF. Based on the CDR3 plus reference TRBV18 and TRBJ1-1, the full variable domain is NAGVMQNPRHLVRRRGQEARLRCSPMKGHSHVYWYRQLPEEGLKFMVYLQKENIIDESGMPKERFSAEFPKEGPSILRIQQVVRGDSAAYFCASSPSVNTEAFFGQGTRLTVV.

This clone was found once. The rearrangement uses TRBV19 and TRBJ2-5; 8 bases agree with TRBD2. The junction had 17 bases not matched to a gene; V was cut back by 3 bases and J by 5 bases. Germline-derived CDR1 and CDR2 are LNHDA and SQIVND (reference sequence). The CDR3 is 18 residues long. In nucleotides, the CDR3 is TGTGCCAGTAGTATGAAGGACGGGGGTAGCGGGATGATGGAGACCCAGTACTTC. Its protein product is CASSMKDGGSGMMETQYF.

This rearrangement joins TRBV15 to TRBJ2-1; 8 nucleotides line up with TRBD1. The CDR3 has 14 residues. Per germline, CDR1 LNHNV and CDR2 YYDKDF (reference sequence). V dropped 5 bases and J dropped 6; count of bases not matched to a gene: 6. CDR3 protein: CATSGSQGGNEQFF. As DNA, the CDR3 is TGTGCCACCAGCGGATCACAGGGGGGCAATGAGCAGTTCTTC.

The chain combines TRBV6-5 with TRBJ1-3; D unresolved. Trimming pared 5 bases from V and 0 bases from J, leaving 11 bases between. This CDR3 comprises 15 residues. CDR1 is MNHEY, CDR2 SVGAGI, per germline. CDR3 in amino acids: CASSPTPSSGNTIYF. CDR3 bases: TGTGCCAGCAGTCCAACCCCTAGCTCTGGAAACACCATATATTTT.

The chain joins TRBV28 to TRBJ1-5; D may be TRBD1 (5 bases). Germline assignment: CDR1 MDHEN and CDR2 SYDVKM. This CDR3 has 19 residues. V gave up 2 bases and J gave up 2 bases, with 22 bases separating them. DNA for the CDR3: TGTGCCAGCAGTTTAGGACCAAAACGGAGGGGATGGGGCAATCAGCCCCAGCATTTT. This encodes CASSLGPKRRGWGNQPQHF. Together with reference TRBV28 and TRBJ1-5, the CDR3 gives the full variable domain: DVKVTQSSRYLVKRTGEKVFLECVQDMDHENMFWYRQDPGLGLRLIYFSYDVKMKEKGDIPEGYSVSREKKERFSLILESASTNQTSMYLCASSLGPKRRGWGNQPQHFGDGTRLSIL.

The chain recombines TRBV6-1 with TRBJ2-1, with D possibly matching TRBD2 (5 bases). Trimming stripped 5 bases from V and 7 bases from J, with 15 bases between. CDR1 is MNHNS and CDR2 is SASEGT in the germline V gene. This CDR3 has 14 amino acids. The CDR3 sequence: CASSPPGKINEQFF. As DNA, the CDR3 is TGTGCCAGCAGTCCCCCGGGAAAGATAAATGAGCAGTTCTTC.

The sample holds a few counts of this clone. The chain combines TRBV4-3 with TRBJ1-2; D might be TRBD1 (6 bases). Trimming left V 1 base short and J 3 bases short, with 12 bases between. This CDR3 comprises 15 residues. Germline-derived CDR1 and CDR2 are LGHNA and YSLEER. The CDR3: CASSQASGQYYGYTF. The CDR3 DNA sequence: TGCGCCAGCAGCCAAGCGTCCGGACAGTACTATGGCTACACCTTC.

This rearrangement joins TRBV7-6 to TRBJ2-1; a possible D gene is TRBD1 (5 bases). Trimming stripped 8 bases from V and 3 bases from J, with 14 bases between. The CDR3 has 14 amino acids. The germline gives CDR1 SGHVS, CDR2 FNYEAQ. Here the CDR3 reads CASSEVTGYNEQFF. The DNA of the CDR3 is TGTGCCAGCTCAGAGGTCACAGGCTACAATGAGCAGTTCTTC.

The chain couples TRBV19 to TRBJ2-1, with 10 bases that match TRBD2. Germline V gene sequence: CDR1 LNHDA, CDR2 SQIVND (reference sequence). The junction had 7 bases not matched to a gene; V was cut back by 5 bases and J by 9 bases. The CDR3 extends over 14 amino acids. CDR3 region: CASSAGLASGEQFF. The CDR3 nucleotides read TGTGCCAGTAGTGCGGGACTAGCGAGCGGTGAGCAGTTCTTC. Complete variable domain (other parts from reference TRBV19 and TRBJ2-1): DGGITQSPKYLFRKEGQNVTLSCEQNLNHDAMYWYRQDPGQGLRLIYYSQIVNDFQKGDIAEGYSVSREKKESFPLTVTSAQKNPTAFYLCASSAGLASGEQFFGPGTRLTVL.

The rearrangement uses TRBV6-5 and TRBJ2-1, with TRBD1 as a possible D gene (6 bases). CDR3 length: 15 amino acids. Per the germline V gene, CDR1 is MNHEY and CDR2 is SVGAGI. Trimming cost V 5 bases and J 1 base, with 12 bases left between them. The CDR3 nucleotides read TGTGCCAGCAGTACTACAGGGTCATCCTACAATGAGCAGTTCTTC. As protein: CASSTTGSSYNEQFF.

This chain connects TRBV19 to TRBJ2-1; 8 bases match TRBD2. The CDR3 sequence is 12 residues long. The ends lost 6 bases at V and 13 bases at J; junction bases unmatched: 8. Germline V CDR1 and CDR2: LNHDA, SQIVND (reference sequence). CDR3 region: CASSDIAGPQFF. The CDR3 coding sequence is TGTGCCAGTAGCGATATAGCGGGACCCCAGTTCTTC.

Concerning this clone itself: At one of its ends the junction is not consistent with the germline gene, which may arise from a read error. The J gene is TRBJ2-7, the V gene TRBV28, with D possibly being TRBD2 (7 bases). This CDR3 is built from 15 residues. Per the germline V gene, CDR1 is MDHEN and CDR2 is SYDVKM. Here the CDR3 reads CANSSGGSLRSEQYF. CDR3 sequence (DNA): TGTGCCAACAGTTCGGGGGGCAGCCTTAGGTCCGAGCAGTACTTC. Using reference TRBV28 and TRBJ2-7 for the parts outside the CDR3, the full variable domain is DVKVTQSSRYLVKRTGEKVFLECVQDMDHENMFWYRQDPGLGLRLIYFSYDVKMKEKGDIPEGYSVSREKKERFSLILESASTNQTSMYLCANSSGGSLRSEQYFGPGTRLTVT.

The J gene is TRBJ2-7, the V gene TRBV7-2; 9 bases are a match to TRBD2. The CDR3 totals 16 residues. Losses at the gene ends were 0 bases for V and 6 bases for J; bases not matched to a gene: 9. The germline gives CDR1 SGHTA, CDR2 FQGNSA. This chain's CDR3 is CASSLAPFAGGREQYF. CDR3 coding DNA: TGTGCCAGCAGCTTAGCCCCCTTCGCGGGAGGGCGCGAGCAGTACTTC.

This sequence joins TRBV5-8 and TRBJ2-5, with 13 bases identical to TRBD2. Trimming at V came to 4 bases and at J to 1 base, leaving 4 bases not matched to a gene. From germline, CDR1 is SGHTS and CDR2 YDEGEE. CDR3 length: 16 residues. The CDR3 loop reads CASSQGLAGFQETQYF. The CDR3 DNA reads as TGTGCCAGCAGCCAGGGACTAGCGGGGTTCCAAGAGACCCAGTACTTC. Based on the CDR3 plus reference TRBV5-8 and TRBJ2-5, the full variable domain is EAGVTQSPTHLIKTRGQQATLRCSPISGHTSVYWYQQALGLGLQFLLWYDEGEERNRGNFPPRFSGRQFPNYSSELNVNALELEDSALYLCASSQGLAGFQETQYFGPGTRLLVL.

The table lists this clone with a few counts. The junction departs from germline at one end; a sequencing error may be responsible. J is TRBJ1-2 and V is TRBV28; 7 positions match TRBD1. This CDR3 has 16 amino acids. Germline V gene lookup returns CDR1 MDHEN and CDR2 SYDVKM. The CDR3 DNA follows: TGTGCCAGCAGTCCCATCCGGGGACAGACCCTCTATGGCTACCCCTTC. It is translated as CASSPIRGQTLYGYPF.

The V gene is TRBV19, the J gene TRBJ2-7, with TRBD1 identical over 8 bases. Per the germline V gene, CDR1 is LNHDA and CDR2 is SQIVND (reference sequence). The V and J ends lost 3 bases and 5 bases, in that order; junction bases with no gene match: 6. The CDR3 loop spans 14 amino acids. The CDR3 sequence: CASSMTGEYNEQYF. The CDR3 DNA reads TGTGCCAGTAGTATGACAGGGGAATACAACGAGCAGTACTTC.

This clone has more than one count but fewer than ten. This sequence joins TRBV30 and TRBJ2-5; D might be TRBD2 (6 bases). Germline V gene sequence: CDR1 GTSNPN, CDR2 SVGIG (reference sequence). The CDR3 covers 12 residues. V dropped 3 bases and J dropped 2 bases, with 7 bases sitting between them. The CDR3 here is CAWSRGQETQYF. CDR3 bases: TGTGCCTGGAGCCGGGGGCAAGAGACCCAGTACTTC.

The chain links TRBV28 to TRBJ2-1; no reliable D call. Germline V gene lookup returns CDR1 MDHEN and CDR2 SYDVKM. Between the trimmed V and J ends, which lost 1 base and 6 bases, there was a span of 7 bases. This CDR3 region has 13 residues. CDR3 nucleotide sequence: TGTGCCAGCAGTTTATCAGGTCCCAATGAGCAGTTCTTC. Translation: CASSLSGPNEQFF.

This chain connects TRBV29-1 to TRBJ1-2, with 8 bases fitting TRBD1. The CDR3 covers 16 residues. Germline V gene lookup returns CDR1 SQVTM and CDR2 ANQGSEA. The ends lost 4 bases at V and 0 bases at J; junction bases unmatched: 10. Here the CDR3 DNA reads TGCAGCGTTGCAGCGGCCAGGGGGCGACCTAACTATGGCTACACCTTC. It translates to CSVAAARGRPNYGYTF.

This sequence joins TRBV27 and TRBJ2-7, with D maybe TRBD2 (5 bases). This CDR3 is built from 13 residues. The V end was cut by 5 bases, the J end by 1 base, with 9 bases between. The germline V gene encodes CDR1 MNHEY and CDR2 SMNVEV (reference sequence). In DNA, the CDR3 is TGTGCCAGCAGTCGGGATTTATCCTACGAGCAGTACTTC. Translated, it gives CASSRDLSYEQYF.

The chain links TRBV6-1 to TRBJ1-1; 8 nucleotides agree with TRBD1. This CDR3 region has 14 residues. V gave up 4 bases and J gave up 2 bases; unmatched junction bases: 3. Germline V gene lookup returns CDR1 MNHNS and CDR2 SASEGT. The CDR3 loop is CASSGGQGNTEAFF. CDR3 DNA: TGTGCCAGCAGTGGAGGACAGGGCAACACTGAAGCTTTCTTT.

The rearrangement joins TRBV28 to TRBJ2-7; 13 bases align to TRBD2. The CDR3 consists of 15 residues. J was trimmed by 2 bases and V by 6 bases; bases with no gene match: 4. In germline, CDR1 is MDHEN, CDR2 SYDVKM. The CDR3 DNA is TGTGCCAGCAGCCCGGGACTAGCGGGGACCTACGAGCAGTACTTC. This gives the protein CASSPGLAGTYEQYF.

The V and J genes are TRBV15 and TRBJ1-1; D gene unclear. The CDR3 runs to 14 residues. The germline V and J ends were trimmed by 0 bases and 3 bases, with 8 bases remaining between them. Germline V gene sequence: CDR1 LNHNV, CDR2 YYDKDF (reference sequence). As DNA, the CDR3 is TGTGCCACCAGCAGAGATCGAGCGGACACTGAAGCTTTCTTT. Its translation is CATSRDRADTEAFF. Drawing the rest from reference TRBV15 and TRBJ1-1, the complete variable domain is DAMVIQNPRYQVTQFGKPVTLSCSQTLNHNVMYWYQQKSSQAPKLLFHYYDKDFNNEADTPDNFQSRRPNTSFCFLDIRSPGLGDTAMYLCATSRDRADTEAFFGQGTRLTVV.

The CDR3 DNA reads as TGTGCCAGCAGGCTCGACGGAGGCGCGAGCACAGATACGCAGTATTTT. Encoded protein: CASRLDGGASTDTQYF. The J gene is TRBJ2-3, the V gene TRBV6-6; D might be TRBD2 (5 bases). Germline assignment: CDR1 MNHNY and CDR2 SVGAGI (reference sequence). There are 16 residues in the CDR3. With 6 bases removed from V and 0 bases from J, the gap between germline ends came to 16 bases.

The J gene is TRBJ2-1, the V gene TRBV7-2; 8 nucleotides align to TRBD2. This CDR3 spans 17 amino acids. The germline V gene has CDR1 SGHTA and CDR2 FQGNSA. V was pared by 2 bases and J by 4 bases, with 10 bases of the junction left unmatched. CDR3 in DNA: TGTGCCAGCAGCTTAACCGGGAGCGGGGGACCGTACAATGAGCAGTTCTTC. It codes for CASSLTGSGGPYNEQFF.